This entry lists 3 T cell receptor beta chains sequenced from one sample in a study of long-term antiretroviral therapy in people with HIV. The immunoSEQ assay was v3.0, run at survey level. Assay used: immunoSEQ multiplex PCR; TCRdb lists only in-frame clones, some missing. Of tens of thousands of clones listed, approximately 90% are singletons. The sequences come from unsorted PBMCs, collected about 5.2 years after starting antiretroviral therapy. The receptors originated from a woman aged 40 to 49 with HIV.

CDR3 protein: CASSLVTEKLFF. The CDR3 DNA reads as TGTGCCAGCAGCTTAGTCACGGAAAAACTGTTTTTT. The genes are TRBV11-2 and TRBJ1-4; D remains unclear. V gave up 1 base and J gave up 8 bases, with 5 bases separating them. The germline gives CDR1 SGHAT, CDR2 FQNNGV. The CDR3 covers 12 residues.

The chain joins TRBV7-9 to TRBJ2-1; no definite D call. This CDR3 region has 11 residues. Trimming removed 3 bases at V and 6 bases at J, with 3 bases between. The germline gives CDR1 SEHNR, CDR2 FQNEAQ (reference sequence). CDR3 nucleotide sequence: TGTGCCAGCAGCTTTGTCAATGAGCAGTTCTTC. Translating gives CASSFVNEQFF. The full variable domain, with the rest looked up from reference TRBV7-9 and TRBJ2-1, is DTGVSQNPRHKITKRGQNVTFRCDPISEHNRLYWYRQTLGQGPEFLTYFQNEAQLEKSRLLSDRFSAERPKGSFSTLEIQRTEQGDSAMYLCASSFVNEQFFGPGTRLTVL.

This clone was counted only a few times. J is TRBJ2-1 and V is TRBV7-8; unclear D gene. The CDR3 runs to 12 residues. Trimming pared 5 bases from V and 6 bases from J, leaving 8 bases between. Per the germline V gene, CDR1 is SGHVS and CDR2 is FQNEAQ. DNA for the CDR3: TGTGCCAGCAGCCCCCACGCCAATGAGCAGTTCTTC. This gives the protein CASSPHANEQFF.